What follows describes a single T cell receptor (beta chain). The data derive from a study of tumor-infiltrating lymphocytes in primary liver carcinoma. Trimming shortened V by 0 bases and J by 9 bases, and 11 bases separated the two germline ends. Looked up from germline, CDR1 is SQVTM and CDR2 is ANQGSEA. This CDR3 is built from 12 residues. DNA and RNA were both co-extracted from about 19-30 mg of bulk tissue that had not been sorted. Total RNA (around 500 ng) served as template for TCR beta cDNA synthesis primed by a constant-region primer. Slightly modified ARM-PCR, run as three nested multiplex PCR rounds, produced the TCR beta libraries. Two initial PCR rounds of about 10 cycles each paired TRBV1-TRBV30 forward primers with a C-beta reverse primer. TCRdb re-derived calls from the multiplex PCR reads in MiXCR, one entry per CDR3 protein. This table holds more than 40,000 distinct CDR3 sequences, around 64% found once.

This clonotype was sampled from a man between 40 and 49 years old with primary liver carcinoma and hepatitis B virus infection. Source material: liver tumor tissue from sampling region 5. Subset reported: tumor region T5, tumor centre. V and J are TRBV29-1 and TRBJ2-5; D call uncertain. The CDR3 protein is CSVEDHGRAQYF. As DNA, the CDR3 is TGCAGCGTTGAAGATCACGGCCGTGCCCAGTACTTC.